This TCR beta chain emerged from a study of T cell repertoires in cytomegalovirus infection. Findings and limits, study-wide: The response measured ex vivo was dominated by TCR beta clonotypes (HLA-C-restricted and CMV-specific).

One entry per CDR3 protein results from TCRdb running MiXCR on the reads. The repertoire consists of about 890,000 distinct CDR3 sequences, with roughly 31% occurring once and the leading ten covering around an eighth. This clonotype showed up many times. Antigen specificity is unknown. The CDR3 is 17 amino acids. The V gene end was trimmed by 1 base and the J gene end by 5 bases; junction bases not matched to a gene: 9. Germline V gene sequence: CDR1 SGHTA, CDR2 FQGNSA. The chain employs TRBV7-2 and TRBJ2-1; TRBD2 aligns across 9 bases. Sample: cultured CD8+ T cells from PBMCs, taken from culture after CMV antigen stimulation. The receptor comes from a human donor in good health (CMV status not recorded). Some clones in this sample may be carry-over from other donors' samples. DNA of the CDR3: TGTGCCAGCAGCTTAGTCTTAGCGGGGGTCGTTGACAATGAGCAGTTCTTC. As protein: CASSLVLAGVVDNEQFF.